Below are 12 T cell receptor beta chains sequenced from a single sample in a study of cytomegalovirus exposure and HLA in healthy donors. Repertoires were generated with immunoSEQ multiplex PCR, while TCRdb's copy carries only in-frame clones and drops some. The sample carries some 250,000 clones, around 90% recorded once. The sequenced sample consisted of PBMCs. Every receptor here comes from a woman aged 18-29 years in good health and CMV-seronegative.

J is TRBJ1-5 and V is TRBV21-1. TRBV21-1 is tagged as a pseudogene. This CDR3 is built from 15 residues. Here the CDR3 reads CASSTPGKGSQPQHF. The CDR3 DNA is TGTGCCAGCAGCACCCCGGGAAAGGGCTCTCAGCCCCAGCATTTT.

This clone was observed a single time. Other nucleotide sequences in the sample specify the same CDR3. The chain joins TRBV28 to TRBJ1-5; D is perhaps TRBD1 (6 bases). The V end was cut by 3 bases, the J end by 1 base, with 7 bases between. In germline, CDR1 is MDHEN, CDR2 SYDVKM. The CDR3 spans 14 residues. The CDR3 reads CASSFQGSNQPQHF. DNA for the CDR3: TGTGCCAGCAGTTTTCAGGGGAGCAATCAGCCCCAGCATTTT.

The V call is TRBV5-1, the J call TRBJ2-5; 7 bases agree with TRBD2. Germline V gene lookup returns CDR1 SGHRS and CDR2 YFSETQ. The V segment lost 4 bases and the J segment 4 bases; nucleotides outside the gene matches: 13. CDR3 length: 16 residues. CDR3 sequence (DNA): TGCGCCAGCAGCATCGGACTAGAGCCTCGGTCAGAGACCCAGTACTTC. Amino acid sequence: CASSIGLEPRSETQYF.

The J gene is TRBJ2-1, the V gene TRBV9, with a possible D match to TRBD1 (6 bases). Trimming cost V 2 bases and J 0 bases, with 21 bases left between them. Looked up from germline, CDR1 is SGDLS and CDR2 is YYNGEE. The CDR3 is made up of 19 amino acids. The chain's CDR3 is CASSVRPRGGQSSYNEQFF. The CDR3 DNA is TGTGCCAGCAGCGTCCGACCTCGAGGGGGACAAAGCTCCTACAATGAGCAGTTCTTC.

This rearrangement joins TRBV28 to TRBJ2-7; 9 bases match TRBD1. The germline gives CDR1 MDHEN, CDR2 SYDVKM. V lost 5 bases, J lost 5 bases, and 13 bases stayed unmatched. CDR3 length: 16 residues. CDR3 nucleotide sequence: TGTGCCAGCAGTCTGACCAGGACAGGGGTGGCTGACGAGCAGTACGTC. Protein sequence: CASSLTRTGVADEQYV.

The chain links TRBV19 to TRBJ2-7; 7 bases are shared with TRBD1. The V segment lost 5 bases and the J segment 1 base; nucleotides outside the gene matches: 14. Per germline, CDR1 LNHDA and CDR2 SQIVND (reference sequence). The CDR3 runs 17 residues. The CDR3 DNA sequence: TGTGCCAGTAGTCCCCAGGGGGACAGCTCTCTATCCTACGAGCAGTACTTC. It encodes CASSPQGDSSLSYEQYF.

The DNA of the CDR3 is TGTGCCAGCAGCCCCGGGACAGAGACTGAAGCTTTCTTT. Residues: CASSPGTETEAFF. The J gene is TRBJ1-1, the V gene TRBV6-5; 7 positions match TRBD1. This CDR3 spans 13 amino acids. CDR1 MNHEY and CDR2 SVGAGI come from the germline V gene. V lost 6 bases and J lost 5; bases outside the gene matches: 6.

The chain combines TRBV6-4 with TRBJ2-3; D perhaps matches TRBD2 (6 bases). Germline CDR1 is MRHNA and CDR2 is SNTAGT. The length of the CDR3 is 14 residues. The germline V and J ends were trimmed by 8 bases and 5 bases, with 17 bases remaining between them. Here the CDR3 DNA reads TGTGCCAGCCGCTCGCTAGCGAGTGGAGATACGCAGTATTTT. Its protein product is CASRSLASGDTQYF.

The rearrangement joins TRBV6-1 to TRBJ1-5; D is uncertain. Trimming left V 2 bases short and J 4 bases short, with 18 bases between. Per the germline V gene, CDR1 is MNHNS and CDR2 is SASEGT. The CDR3 runs to 17 residues. CDR3 sequence (DNA): TGTGCCAGCAGTGAAACGTTAAGACAAACGGGAAATCAGCCCCAGCATTTT. Amino acids: CASSETLRQTGNQPQHF.

The chain is built from TRBV6-1 and TRBJ2-4; D is possibly TRBD2 (5 bases). Germline CDR1 and CDR2: MNHNS and SASEGT. V dropped 4 bases and J dropped 6 bases, with 13 bases sitting between them. There are 14 residues in the CDR3. CDR3 region: CASSVEGERNIQYF. CDR3 nucleotide sequence: TGTGCCAGCAGTGTAGAGGGCGAGAGAAACATTCAGTACTTC.

The V call is TRBV28, the J call TRBJ1-1; possibly TRBD1 for D (5 bases). The V end lost 3 bases, the J end lost 0 bases, and 8 bases lay between the germline ends. Germline V gene sequence: CDR1 MDHEN, CDR2 SYDVKM. This CDR3 comprises 14 residues. This chain's CDR3 is CASSLGGLNTEAFF. In nucleotides, the CDR3 is TGTGCCAGCAGTTTGGGGGGTTTGAACACTGAAGCTTTCTTT.

This chain uses TRBV7-2 with TRBJ1-2, with 8 bases lining up with TRBD1. CDR3 size: 14 residues. Trimming cost V 2 bases and J 2 bases; bases outside gene matches: 1. CDR1 is SGHTA, CDR2 FQGNSA, per germline. The CDR3 nucleotides are TGTGCCAGCAGCTTATGGGACAGGAACTATGGCTACACCTTC. This gives the protein CASSLWDRNYGYTF.